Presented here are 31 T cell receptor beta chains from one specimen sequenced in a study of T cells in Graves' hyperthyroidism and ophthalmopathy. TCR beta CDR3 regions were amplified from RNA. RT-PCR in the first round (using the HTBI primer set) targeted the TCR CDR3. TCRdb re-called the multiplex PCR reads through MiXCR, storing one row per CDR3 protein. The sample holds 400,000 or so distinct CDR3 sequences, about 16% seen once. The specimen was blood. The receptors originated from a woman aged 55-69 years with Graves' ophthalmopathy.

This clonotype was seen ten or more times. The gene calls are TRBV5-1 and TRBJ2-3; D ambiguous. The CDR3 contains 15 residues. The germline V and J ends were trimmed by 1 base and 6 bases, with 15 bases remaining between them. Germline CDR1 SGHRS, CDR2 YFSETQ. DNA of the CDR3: TGCGCCAGCAGCTTGTCGGACCCCCTAAGGGATACGCAGTATTTT. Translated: CASSLSDPLRDTQYF.

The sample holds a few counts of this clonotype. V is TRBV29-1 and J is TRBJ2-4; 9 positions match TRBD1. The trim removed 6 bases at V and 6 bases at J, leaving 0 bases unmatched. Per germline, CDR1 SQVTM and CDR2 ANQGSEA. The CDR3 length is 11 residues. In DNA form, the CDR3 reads TGCAGCGTGGACAGGGGAAACATTCAGTACTTC. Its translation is CSVDRGNIQYF.

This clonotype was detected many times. The CDR3 nucleotides read TGTGCCAGCAGCCCGGGGCTAGCGCTCACAGATACGCAGTATTTT. Translated: CASSPGLALTDTQYF. This chain uses TRBV9 with TRBJ2-3, with D possibly TRBD2 on 6 matching bases. This CDR3 is 15 amino acids long. Trimming shortened V by 4 bases and J by 2 bases, and 14 bases separated the two germline ends. Germline CDR1 is SGDLS and CDR2 is YYNGEE. Full variable domain (remainder filled in from reference TRBV9 and TRBJ2-3): DSGVTQTPKHLITATGQRVTLRCSPRSGDLSVYWYQQSLDQGLQFLIQYYNGEERAKGNILERFSAQQFPDLHSELNLSSLELGDSALYFCASSPGLALTDTQYFGPGTRLTVL.

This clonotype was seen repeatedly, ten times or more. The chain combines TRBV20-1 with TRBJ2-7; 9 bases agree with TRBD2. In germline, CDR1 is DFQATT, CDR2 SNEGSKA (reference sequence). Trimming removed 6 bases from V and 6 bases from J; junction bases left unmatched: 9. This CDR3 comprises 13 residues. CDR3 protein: CSAQSSGTLEQYF. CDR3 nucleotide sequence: TGCAGTGCCCAGTCTAGCGGGACCCTCGAGCAGTACTTC.

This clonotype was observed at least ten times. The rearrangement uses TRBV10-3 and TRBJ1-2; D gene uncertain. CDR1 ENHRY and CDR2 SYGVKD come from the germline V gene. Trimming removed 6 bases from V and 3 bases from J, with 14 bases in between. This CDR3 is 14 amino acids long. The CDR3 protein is CAIRDRERDYGYTF. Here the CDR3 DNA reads TGTGCCATCAGGGACCGGGAGCGCGACTATGGCTACACCTTC.

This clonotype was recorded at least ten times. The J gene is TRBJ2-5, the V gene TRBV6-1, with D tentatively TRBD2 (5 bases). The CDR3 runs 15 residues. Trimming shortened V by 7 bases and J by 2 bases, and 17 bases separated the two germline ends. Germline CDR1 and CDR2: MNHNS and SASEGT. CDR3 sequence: CASTKVLDSQETQYF. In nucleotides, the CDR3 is TGTGCCAGCACTAAAGTCCTGGACTCACAAGAGACCCAGTACTTC.

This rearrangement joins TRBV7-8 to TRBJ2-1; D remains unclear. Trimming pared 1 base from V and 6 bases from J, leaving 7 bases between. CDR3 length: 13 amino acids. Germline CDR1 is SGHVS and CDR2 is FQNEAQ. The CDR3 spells CASSLGRSNEQFF. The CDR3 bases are TGTGCCAGCAGCTTAGGAAGATCCAATGAGCAGTTCTTC. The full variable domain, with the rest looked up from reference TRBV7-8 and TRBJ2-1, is GAGVSQSPRYKVAKRGQDVALRCDPISGHVSLFWYQQALGQGPEFLTYFQNEAQLDKSGLPSDRFFAERPEGSVSTLKIQRTQQEDSAVYLCASSLGRSNEQFFGPGTRLTVL.

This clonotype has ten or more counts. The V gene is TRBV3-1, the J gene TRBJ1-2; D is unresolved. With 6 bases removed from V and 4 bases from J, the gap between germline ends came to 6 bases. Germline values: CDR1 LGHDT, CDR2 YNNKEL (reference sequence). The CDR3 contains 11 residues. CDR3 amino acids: CASSSSYGYTF. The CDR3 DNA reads TGTGCCAGCAGTTCCAGCTATGGCTACACCTTC. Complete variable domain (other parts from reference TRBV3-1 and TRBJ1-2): DTAVSQTPKYLVTQMGNDKSIKCEQNLGHDTMYWYKQDSKKFLKIMFSYNNKELIINETVPNRFSPKSPDKAHLNLHINSLELGDSAVYFCASSSSYGYTFGSGTRLTVV.

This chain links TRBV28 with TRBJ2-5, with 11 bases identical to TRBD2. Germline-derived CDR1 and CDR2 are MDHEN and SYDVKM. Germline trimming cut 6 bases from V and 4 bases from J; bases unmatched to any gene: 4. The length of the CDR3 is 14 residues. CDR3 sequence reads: CASRLAGGPETQYF. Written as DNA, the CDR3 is TGTGCCAGCAGGCTAGCGGGAGGTCCAGAGACCCAGTACTTC.

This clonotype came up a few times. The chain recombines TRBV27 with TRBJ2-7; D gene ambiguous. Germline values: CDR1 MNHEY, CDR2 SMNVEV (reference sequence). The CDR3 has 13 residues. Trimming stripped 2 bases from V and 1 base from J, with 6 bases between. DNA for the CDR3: TGTGCCAGCAGTTTACAGCCATCCTACGAGCAGTACTTC. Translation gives CASSLQPSYEQYF.

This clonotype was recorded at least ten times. CDR3 sequence: CSATTPESTDTQYF. CDR3 nucleotide sequence: TGCAGTGCTACGACACCGGAAAGCACAGATACGCAGTATTTT. The chain combines TRBV20-1 with TRBJ2-3; the D is unclear. There are 14 residues in the CDR3. The germline CDR1 and CDR2 sequences are DFQATT and SNEGSKA (reference sequence). The ends were cut back, 4 bases at V and 0 bases at J, with 11 bases in the middle.

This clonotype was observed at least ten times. The CDR3 reads CASSRQSLTDTQYF. The CDR3 nucleotides read TGTGCCAGCTCCAGACAGTCGCTCACAGATACGCAGTATTTT. The chain couples TRBV7-3 to TRBJ2-3, with D perhaps TRBD1 (5 bases). CDR3 size: 14 residues. The germline CDR1 and CDR2 sequences are SGHTA and FQGTGA. Trimming took 8 bases from V and 2 from J, leaving 14 bases between them.

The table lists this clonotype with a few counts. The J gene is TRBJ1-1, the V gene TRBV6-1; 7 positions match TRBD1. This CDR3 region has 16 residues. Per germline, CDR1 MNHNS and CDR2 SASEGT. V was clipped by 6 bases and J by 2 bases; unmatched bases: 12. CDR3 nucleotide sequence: TGTGCCAGCAGGCACAGGGGCCCAACAAGAAACACTGAAGCTTTCTTT. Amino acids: CASRHRGPTRNTEAFF.

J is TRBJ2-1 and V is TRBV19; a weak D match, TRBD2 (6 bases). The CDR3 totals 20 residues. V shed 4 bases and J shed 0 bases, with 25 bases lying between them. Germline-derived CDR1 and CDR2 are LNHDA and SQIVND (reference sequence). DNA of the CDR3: TGTGCCAGTAGTACAGGCCCGGGCTTTGGCGGGATCAGCTCCTACAATGAGCAGTTCTTC. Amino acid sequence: CASSTGPGFGGISSYNEQFF. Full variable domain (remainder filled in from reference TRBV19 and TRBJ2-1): DGGITQSPKYLFRKEGQNVTLSCEQNLNHDAMYWYRQDPGQGLRLIYYSQIVNDFQKGDIAEGYSVSREKKESFPLTVTSAQKNPTAFYLCASSTGPGFGGISSYNEQFFGPGTRLTVL.

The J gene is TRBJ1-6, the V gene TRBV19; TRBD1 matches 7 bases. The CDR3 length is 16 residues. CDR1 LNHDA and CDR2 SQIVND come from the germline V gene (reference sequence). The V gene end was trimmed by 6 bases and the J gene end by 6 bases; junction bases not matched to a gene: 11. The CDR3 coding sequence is TGTGCCAGTAGGGAGCTCGGGACAGCTGCTAATTCACCCCTCCACTTT. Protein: CASRELGTAANSPLHF.

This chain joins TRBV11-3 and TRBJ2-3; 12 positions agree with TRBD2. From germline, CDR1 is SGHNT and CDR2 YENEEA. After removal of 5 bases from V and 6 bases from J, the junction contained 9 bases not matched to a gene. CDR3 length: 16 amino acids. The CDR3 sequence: CASSQTSGSGGDTQYF. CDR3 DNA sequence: TGTGCCAGCAGCCAGACTAGCGGGAGTGGCGGGGATACGCAGTATTTT.

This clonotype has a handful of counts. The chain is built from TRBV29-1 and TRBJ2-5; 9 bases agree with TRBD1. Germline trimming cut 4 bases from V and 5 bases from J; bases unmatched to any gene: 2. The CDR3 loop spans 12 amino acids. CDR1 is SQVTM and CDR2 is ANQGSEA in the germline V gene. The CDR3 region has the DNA TGCAGCGTTGTCGACAGGGGGGAGACCCAGTACTTC. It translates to CSVVDRGETQYF.

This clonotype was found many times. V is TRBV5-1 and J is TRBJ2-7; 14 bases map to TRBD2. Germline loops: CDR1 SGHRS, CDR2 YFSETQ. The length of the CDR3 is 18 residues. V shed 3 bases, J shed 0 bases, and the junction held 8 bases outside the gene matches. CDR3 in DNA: TGCGCCAGCAGCTATTCCCCGGGGACTAGCGGGAGCTCCTACGAGCAGTACTTC. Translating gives CASSYSPGTSGSSYEQYF.

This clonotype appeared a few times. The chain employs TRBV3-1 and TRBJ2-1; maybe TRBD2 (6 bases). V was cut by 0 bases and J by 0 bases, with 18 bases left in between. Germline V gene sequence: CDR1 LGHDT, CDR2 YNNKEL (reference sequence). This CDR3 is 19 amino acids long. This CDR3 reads CASSQDRNRRASSYNEQFF. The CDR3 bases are TGTGCCAGCAGCCAAGATCGTAATCGGAGGGCCTCCTCCTACAATGAGCAGTTCTTC.

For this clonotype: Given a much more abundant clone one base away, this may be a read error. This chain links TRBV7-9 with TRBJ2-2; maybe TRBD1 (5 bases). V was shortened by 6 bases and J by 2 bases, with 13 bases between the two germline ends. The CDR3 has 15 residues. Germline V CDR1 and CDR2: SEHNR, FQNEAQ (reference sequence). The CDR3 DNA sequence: TGTGCCAGCAGGCGACAGCAGGCCAACACCGGGGAGCTGTTTTTT. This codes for CASRRQQANTGELFF.

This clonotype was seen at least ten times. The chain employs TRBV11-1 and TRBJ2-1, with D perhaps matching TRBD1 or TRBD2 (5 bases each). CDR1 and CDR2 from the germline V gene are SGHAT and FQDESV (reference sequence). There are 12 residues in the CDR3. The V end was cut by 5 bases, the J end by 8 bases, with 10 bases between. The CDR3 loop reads CASSPVGDEQFF. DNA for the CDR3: TGTGCCAGCAGCCCAGTGGGGGATGAGCAGTTCTTC.

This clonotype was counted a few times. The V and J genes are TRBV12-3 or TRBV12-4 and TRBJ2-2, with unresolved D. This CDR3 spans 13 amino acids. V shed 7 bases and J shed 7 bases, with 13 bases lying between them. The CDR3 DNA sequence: TGTGCCAGCACCCCTTTCTCGGGCGGGGAGCTGTTTTTT. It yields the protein CASTPFSGGELFF.

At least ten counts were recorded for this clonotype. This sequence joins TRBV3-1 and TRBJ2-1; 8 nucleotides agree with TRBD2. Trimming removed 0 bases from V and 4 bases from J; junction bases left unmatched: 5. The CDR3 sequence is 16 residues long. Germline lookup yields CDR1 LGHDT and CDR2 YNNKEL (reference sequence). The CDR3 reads CASSQDLSGRYNEQFF. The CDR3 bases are TGTGCCAGCAGCCAAGATTTAAGCGGGAGATACAATGAGCAGTTCTTC.

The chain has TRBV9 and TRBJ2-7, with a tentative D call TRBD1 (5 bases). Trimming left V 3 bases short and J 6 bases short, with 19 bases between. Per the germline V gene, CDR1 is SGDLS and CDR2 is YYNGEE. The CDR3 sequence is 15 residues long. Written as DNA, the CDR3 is TGTGCCAGCAGCGCCCCTGGGCCAGGGCGAGGCGAGCAGTACTTC. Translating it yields CASSAPGPGRGEQYF.

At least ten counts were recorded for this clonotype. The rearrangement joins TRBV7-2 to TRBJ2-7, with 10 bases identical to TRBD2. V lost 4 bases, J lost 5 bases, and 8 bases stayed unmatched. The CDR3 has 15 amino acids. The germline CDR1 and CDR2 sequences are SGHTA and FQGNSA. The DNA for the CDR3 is TGTGCCAGCAGCTCCAGCGGGAGGGCCATCCACGAGCAGTACTTC. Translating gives CASSSSGRAIHEQYF.

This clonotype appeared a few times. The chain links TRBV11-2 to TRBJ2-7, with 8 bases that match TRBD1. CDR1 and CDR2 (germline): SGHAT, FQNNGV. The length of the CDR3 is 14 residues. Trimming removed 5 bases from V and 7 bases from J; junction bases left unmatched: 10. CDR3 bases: TGTGCCAGCAGCCAAGGACAGGGCCGGGGTGAGCAGTACTTC. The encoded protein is CASSQGQGRGEQYF.

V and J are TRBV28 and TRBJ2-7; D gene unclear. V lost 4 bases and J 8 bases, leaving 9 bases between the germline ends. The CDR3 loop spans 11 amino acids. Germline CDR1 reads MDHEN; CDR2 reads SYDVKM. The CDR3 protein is CASSYKGQQYF. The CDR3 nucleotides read TGTGCCAGCAGTTACAAAGGCCAGCAGTACTTC. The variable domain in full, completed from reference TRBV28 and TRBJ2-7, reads DVKVTQSSRYLVKRTGEKVFLECVQDMDHENMFWYRQDPGLGLRLIYFSYDVKMKEKGDIPEGYSVSREKKERFSLILESASTNQTSMYLCASSYKGQQYFGPGTRLTVT.

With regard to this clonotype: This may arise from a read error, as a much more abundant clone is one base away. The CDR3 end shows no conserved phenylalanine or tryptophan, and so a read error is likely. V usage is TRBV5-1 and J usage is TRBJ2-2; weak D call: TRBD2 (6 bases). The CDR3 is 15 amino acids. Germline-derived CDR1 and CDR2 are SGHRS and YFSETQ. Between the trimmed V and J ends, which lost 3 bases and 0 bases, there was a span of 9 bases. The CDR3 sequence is CASSSGTSNTGELFS. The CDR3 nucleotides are TGCGCCAGCAGCTCAGGGACTTCGAACACCGGGGAGCTGTTTTCT.

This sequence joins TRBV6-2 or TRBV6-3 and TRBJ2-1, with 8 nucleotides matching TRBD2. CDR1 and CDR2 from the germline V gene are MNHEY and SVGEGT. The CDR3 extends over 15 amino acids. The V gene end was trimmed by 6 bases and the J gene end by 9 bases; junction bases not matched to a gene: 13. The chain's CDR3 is CASSEIAGRWGEQFF. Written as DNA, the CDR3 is TGTGCCAGCAGCGAAATAGCGGGACGGTGGGGTGAGCAGTTCTTC.

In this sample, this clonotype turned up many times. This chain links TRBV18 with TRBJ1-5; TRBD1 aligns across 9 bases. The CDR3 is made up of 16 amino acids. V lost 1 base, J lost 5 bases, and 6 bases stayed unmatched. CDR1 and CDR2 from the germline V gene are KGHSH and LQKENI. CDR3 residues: CASSPRVGQGHQPQHF. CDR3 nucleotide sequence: TGTGCCAGCTCACCACGCGTCGGACAGGGGCATCAGCCCCAGCATTTT. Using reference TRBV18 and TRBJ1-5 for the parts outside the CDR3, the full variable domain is NAGVMQNPRHLVRRRGQEARLRCSPMKGHSHVYWYRQLPEEGLKFMVYLQKENIIDESGMPKERFSAEFPKEGPSILRIQQVVRGDSAAYFCASSPRVGQGHQPQHFGDGTRLSIL.

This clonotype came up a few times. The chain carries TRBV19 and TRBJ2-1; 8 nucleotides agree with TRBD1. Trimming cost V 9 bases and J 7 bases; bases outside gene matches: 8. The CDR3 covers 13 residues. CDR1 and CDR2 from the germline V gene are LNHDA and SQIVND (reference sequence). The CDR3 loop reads CASDQGAPNEQFF. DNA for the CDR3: TGTGCCAGCGACCAGGGGGCGCCGAATGAGCAGTTCTTC.